Here is one TCR beta chain with its context. V lost 7 bases and J lost 4, with 14 bases in between. Per the germline V gene, CDR1 is MNHEY and CDR2 is SMNVEV (reference sequence). This CDR3 contains 15 residues. The data stem from a study of CD8 T cells in Susac syndrome. It was with random hexamers that about 0.45 to 1 ug RNA was reverse transcribed. The authors amplified TCR beta CDR3 across 54 Vbeta and 13 Jbeta using immunoSEQ multiplex PCR. TCRdb independently ran MiXCR on the immunoSEQ multiplex PCR reads; one entry per CDR3 protein. The sample consists of about 210,000 distinct CDR3 sequences, approximately 95% of them appearing once.

This TCR was sampled from a human donor with multiple sclerosis. This chain links TRBV27 with TRBJ1-6; D not certain. Sequenced input: CD4+ T cells from PBMCs. The CDR3 bases are TGTGCCAGCACCGAAGGACTGACTTATAATTCACCCCTCCACTTT. Residues: CASTEGLTYNSPLHF.